A selection of T cell receptor beta chains follows, all from one sample in a study of technical replicates of blood from a few donors. Clones were sequenced by immunoSEQ multiplex PCR, and TCRdb holds only the in-frame ones, with some missing. This sample carries about 88,000 clones, approximately 90% of them seen once, and the ten largest clones take about 0.24%. Sample: T cells isolated from PBMCs. The origin of the receptors is a human donor in good health. The CDR3 runs from the conserved cysteine through the conserved F or W. D genes are given only for firm matches. Size tells how often a clone was seen (once, few, many) or the class of an expanded clone, and some rows leave it out.

V gene: TRBV18; D gene: TRBD1; J gene: TRBJ2-1; CDR3 length: 15; clone size: NA; CDR3 protein: CASSPGTASSNEQFF; CDR3 DNA: TGTGCCAGCTCACCCGGGACAGCTTCCAGCAATGAGCAGTTCTTC
V gene: TRBV19; D gene: TRBD1; J gene: TRBJ2-7; CDR3 length: 17; clone size: once; CDR3 protein: CASSTKGTGTASYEQYF; CDR3 DNA: TGTGCCAGTAGTACGAAGGGAACCGGGACAGCCTCCTACGAGCAGTACTTC
V gene: TRBV30; D gene: TRBD1; J gene: TRBJ2-7; CDR3 length: 13; clone size: once; CDR3 protein: CAWTGTVPYEQYF; CDR3 DNA: TGTGCCTGGACTGGGACAGTACCCTACGAGCAGTACTTC
V gene: TRBV2; D gene: NA; J gene: TRBJ2-2; CDR3 length: 15; clone size: NA; CDR3 protein: CASSRTPWDTGELFF; CDR3 DNA: TGTGCCAGCAGCAGGACTCCTTGGGACACCGGGGAGCTGTTTTTT
V gene: TRBV30; D gene: NA; J gene: TRBJ1-2; CDR3 length: 11; clone size: NA; CDR3 protein: CAWAGSGRYTF; CDR3 DNA: TGTGCCTGGGCCGGGAGCGGCCGCTACACCTTC
V gene: TRBV19; D gene: NA; J gene: TRBJ1-1; CDR3 length: 13; clone size: few; CDR3 protein: CASTDTAYTEAFF; CDR3 DNA: TGTGCCAGTACCGATACAGCCTACACTGAAGCTTTCTTT
V gene: TRBV7-6; D gene: TRBD2; J gene: TRBJ2-5; CDR3 length: 16; clone size: NA; CDR3 protein: CASSFRSGRYQETQYF; CDR3 DNA: TGTGCCAGCAGCTTCAGGAGCGGGAGATACCAAGAGACCCAGTACTTC
V gene: TRBV6-5; D gene: TRBD1; J gene: TRBJ1-1; CDR3 length: 16; clone size: few; CDR3 protein: CASSYSWTGGVTEAFF; CDR3 DNA: TGTGCCAGCAGTTACTCGTGGACAGGGGGCGTCACTGAAGCTTTCTTT
V gene: TRBV28; D gene: NA; J gene: TRBJ1-2; CDR3 length: 14; clone size: NA; CDR3 protein: CASSLLQERRGYTF; CDR3 DNA: TGTGCCAGCAGTTTACTACAGGAAAGACGTGGCTACACCTTC
V gene: TRBV5-4; D gene: TRBD2; J gene: TRBJ2-7; CDR3 length: 16; clone size: NA; CDR3 protein: CASSSGAGGPSYEQYF; CDR3 DNA: TGTGCCAGCAGCTCGGGGGCGGGAGGGCCCTCTTACGAGCAGTACTTC
V gene: TRBV4-1; D gene: TRBD2; J gene: TRBJ2-1; CDR3 length: 17; clone size: NA; CDR3 protein: CASSQGASGRVPNEQFF; CDR3 DNA: TGCGCCAGCAGCCAAGGTGCAAGCGGGAGAGTCCCCAATGAGCAGTTCTTC
V gene: TRBV11-2; D gene: NA; J gene: TRBJ2-3; CDR3 length: 16; clone size: NA; CDR3 protein: CASSPQSDRSTDTQYF; CDR3 DNA: TGTGCCAGCAGCCCACAATCGGACAGAAGCACAGATACGCAGTATTTT
V gene: TRBV7-2; D gene: NA; J gene: TRBJ2-1; CDR3 length: 14; clone size: NA; CDR3 protein: CASSLPTRDNEQFF; CDR3 DNA: TGTGCCAGCAGCTTGCCTACACGGGACAATGAGCAGTTCTTC
V gene: TRBV7-8; D gene: TRBD1; J gene: TRBJ1-5; CDR3 length: 14; clone size: once; CDR3 protein: CASSYRDRDQPQHF; CDR3 DNA: TGTGCCAGCAGCTACCGGGACAGAGATCAGCCCCAGCATTTT
V gene: TRBV16; D gene: TRBD1; J gene: TRBJ2-7; CDR3 length: 14; clone size: NA; CDR3 protein: CASSPRDSAYEQYF; CDR3 DNA: TGTGCCAGCAGCCCCCGGGACAGTGCATACGAGCAGTACTTC
V gene: TRBV11-2; D gene: TRBD2; J gene: TRBJ2-3; CDR3 length: 17; clone size: NA; CDR3 protein: CASSPLASGSGQDTQYF; CDR3 DNA: TGTGCCAGCAGCCCCTTGGCTAGCGGGAGTGGTCAAGATACGCAGTATTTT